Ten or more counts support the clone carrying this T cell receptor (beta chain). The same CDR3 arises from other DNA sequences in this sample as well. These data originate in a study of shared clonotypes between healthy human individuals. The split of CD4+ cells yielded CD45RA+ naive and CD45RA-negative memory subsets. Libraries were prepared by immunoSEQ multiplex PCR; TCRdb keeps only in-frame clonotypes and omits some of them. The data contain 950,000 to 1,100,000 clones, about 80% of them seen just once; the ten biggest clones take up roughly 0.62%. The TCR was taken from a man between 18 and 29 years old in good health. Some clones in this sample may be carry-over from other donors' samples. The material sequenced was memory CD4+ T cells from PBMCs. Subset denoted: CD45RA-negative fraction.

DNA of the CDR3: TGTGCCAGCAGCACGACAGGGGGCAACACTGAAGCTTTCTTT. It translates to CASSTTGGNTEAFF. This chain uses TRBV28 with TRBJ1-1; 10 bases are shared with TRBD1. Germline CDR1 is MDHEN and CDR2 is SYDVKM. This CDR3 has 14 residues. The junction had 3 bases not matched to a gene; V was cut back by 6 bases and J by 2 bases.